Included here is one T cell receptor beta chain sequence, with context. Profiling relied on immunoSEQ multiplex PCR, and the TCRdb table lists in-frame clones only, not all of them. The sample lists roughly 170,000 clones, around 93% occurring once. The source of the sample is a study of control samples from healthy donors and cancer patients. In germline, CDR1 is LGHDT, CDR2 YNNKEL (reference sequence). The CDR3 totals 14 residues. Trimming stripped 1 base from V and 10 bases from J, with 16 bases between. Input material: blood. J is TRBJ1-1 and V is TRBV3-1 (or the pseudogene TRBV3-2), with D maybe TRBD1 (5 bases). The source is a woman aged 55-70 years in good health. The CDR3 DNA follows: TGTGCCAGCAGCCAAGCTACAGGCCCGGGGGGAGCTTTCTTT. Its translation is CASSQATGPGGAFF.